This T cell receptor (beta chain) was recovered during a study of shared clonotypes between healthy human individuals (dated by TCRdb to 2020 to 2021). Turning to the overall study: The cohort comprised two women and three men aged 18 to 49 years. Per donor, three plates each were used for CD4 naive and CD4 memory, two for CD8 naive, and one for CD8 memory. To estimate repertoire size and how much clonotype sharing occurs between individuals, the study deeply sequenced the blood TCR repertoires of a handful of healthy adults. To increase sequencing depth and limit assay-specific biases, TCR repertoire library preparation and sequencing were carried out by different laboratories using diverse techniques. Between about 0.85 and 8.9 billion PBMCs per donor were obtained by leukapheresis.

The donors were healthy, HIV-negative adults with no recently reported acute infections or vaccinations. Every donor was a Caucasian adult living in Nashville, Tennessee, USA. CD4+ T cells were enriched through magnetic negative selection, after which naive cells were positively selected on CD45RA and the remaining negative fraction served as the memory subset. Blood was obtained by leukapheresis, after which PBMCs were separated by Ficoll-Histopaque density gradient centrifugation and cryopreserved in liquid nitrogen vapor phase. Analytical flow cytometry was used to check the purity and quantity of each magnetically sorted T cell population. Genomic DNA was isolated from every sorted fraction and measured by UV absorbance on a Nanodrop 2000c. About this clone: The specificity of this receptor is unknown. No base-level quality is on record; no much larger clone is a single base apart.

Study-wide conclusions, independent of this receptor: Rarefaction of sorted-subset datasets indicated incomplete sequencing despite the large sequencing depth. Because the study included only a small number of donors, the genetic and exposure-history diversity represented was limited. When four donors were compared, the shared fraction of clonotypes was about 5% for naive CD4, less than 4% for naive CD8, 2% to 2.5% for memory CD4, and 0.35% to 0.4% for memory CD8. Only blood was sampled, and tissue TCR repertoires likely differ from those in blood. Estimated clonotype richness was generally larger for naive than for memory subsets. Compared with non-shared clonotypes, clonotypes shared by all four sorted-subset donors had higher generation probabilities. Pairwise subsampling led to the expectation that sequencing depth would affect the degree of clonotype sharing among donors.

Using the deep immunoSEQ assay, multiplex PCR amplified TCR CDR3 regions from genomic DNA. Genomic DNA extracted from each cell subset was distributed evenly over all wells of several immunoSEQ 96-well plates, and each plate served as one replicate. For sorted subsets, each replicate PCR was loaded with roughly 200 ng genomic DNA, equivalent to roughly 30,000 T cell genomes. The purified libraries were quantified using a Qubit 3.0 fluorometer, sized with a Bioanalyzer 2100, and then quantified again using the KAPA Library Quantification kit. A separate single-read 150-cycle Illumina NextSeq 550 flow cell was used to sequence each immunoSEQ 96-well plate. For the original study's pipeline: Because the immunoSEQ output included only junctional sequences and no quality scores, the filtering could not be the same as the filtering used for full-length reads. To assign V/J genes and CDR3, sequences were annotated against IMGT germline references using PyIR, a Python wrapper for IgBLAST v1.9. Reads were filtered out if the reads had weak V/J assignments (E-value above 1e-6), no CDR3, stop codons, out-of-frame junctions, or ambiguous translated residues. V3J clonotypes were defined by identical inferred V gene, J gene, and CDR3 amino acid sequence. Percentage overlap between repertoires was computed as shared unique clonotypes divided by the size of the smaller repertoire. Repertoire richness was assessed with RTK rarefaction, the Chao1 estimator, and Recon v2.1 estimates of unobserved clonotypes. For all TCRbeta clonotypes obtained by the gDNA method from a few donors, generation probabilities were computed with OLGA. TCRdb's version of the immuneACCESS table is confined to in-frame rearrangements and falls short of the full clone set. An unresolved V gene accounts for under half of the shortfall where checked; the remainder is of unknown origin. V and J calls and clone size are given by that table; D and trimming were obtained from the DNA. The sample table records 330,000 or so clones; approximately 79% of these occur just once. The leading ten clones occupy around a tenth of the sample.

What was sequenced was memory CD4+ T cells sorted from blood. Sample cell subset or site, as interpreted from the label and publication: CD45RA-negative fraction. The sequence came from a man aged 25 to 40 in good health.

The DNA reads as follows: TGTGCCAGCAGCCGAGCGGGACAAAACACTGAAGCTTTCTTT. It specifies CASSRAGQNTEAFF. Recombination joined TRBV5-6 with TRBJ1-1, with a tentative D gene TRBD1 over 6 matching bases. CDR1 and CDR2 are drawn from the germline V gene: SGHDT, YYEEEE. V is shortened by 4 bases, J by 2 bases, and the region joining them spans 12 bases. The CDR3 sequence holds 14 residues, the cysteine and phenylalanine included. The only DNA kept is the CDR3, 42 bases in frame from the first base.